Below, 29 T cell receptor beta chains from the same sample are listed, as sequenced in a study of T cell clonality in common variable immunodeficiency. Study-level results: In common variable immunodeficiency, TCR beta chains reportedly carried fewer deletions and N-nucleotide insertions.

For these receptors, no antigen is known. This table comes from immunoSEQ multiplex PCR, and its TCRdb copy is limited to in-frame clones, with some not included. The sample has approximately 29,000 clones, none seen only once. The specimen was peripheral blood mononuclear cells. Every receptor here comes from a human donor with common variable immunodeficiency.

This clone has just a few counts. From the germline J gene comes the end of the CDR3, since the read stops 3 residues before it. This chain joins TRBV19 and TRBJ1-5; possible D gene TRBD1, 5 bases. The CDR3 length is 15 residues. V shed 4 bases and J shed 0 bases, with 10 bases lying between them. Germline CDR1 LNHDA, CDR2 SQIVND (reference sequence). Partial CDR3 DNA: TGTGCCAGTAGTACTGGGGGGGGTAGCAATCAGCCC. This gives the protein CASSTGGGSNQP. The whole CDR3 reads CASSTGGGSNQPQHF.

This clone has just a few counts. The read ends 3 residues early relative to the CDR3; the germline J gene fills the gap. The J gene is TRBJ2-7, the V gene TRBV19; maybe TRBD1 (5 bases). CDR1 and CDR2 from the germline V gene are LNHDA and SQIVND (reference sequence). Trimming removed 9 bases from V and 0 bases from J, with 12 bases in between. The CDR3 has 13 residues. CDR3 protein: CASQGGYSYEQYF. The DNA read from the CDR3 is TGTGCCAGCCAGGGCGGATACTCCTACGAG.

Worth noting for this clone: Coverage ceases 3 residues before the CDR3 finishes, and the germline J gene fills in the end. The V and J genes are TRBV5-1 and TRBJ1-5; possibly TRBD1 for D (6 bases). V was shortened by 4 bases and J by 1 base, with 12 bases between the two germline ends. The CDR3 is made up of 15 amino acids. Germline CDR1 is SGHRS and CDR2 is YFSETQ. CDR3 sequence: CASSPEGGSNQPQHF. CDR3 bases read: TGCGCCAGCAGCCCGGAGGGGGGGAGCAATCAGCCC.

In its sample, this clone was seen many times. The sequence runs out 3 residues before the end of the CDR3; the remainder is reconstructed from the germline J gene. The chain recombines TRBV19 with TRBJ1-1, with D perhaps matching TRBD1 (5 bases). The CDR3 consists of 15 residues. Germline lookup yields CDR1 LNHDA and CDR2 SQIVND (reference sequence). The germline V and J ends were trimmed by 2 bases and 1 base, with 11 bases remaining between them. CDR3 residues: CASSIMRTWNTEAFF. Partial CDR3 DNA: TGTGCCAGTAGTATAATGAGGACATGGAACACTGAA.

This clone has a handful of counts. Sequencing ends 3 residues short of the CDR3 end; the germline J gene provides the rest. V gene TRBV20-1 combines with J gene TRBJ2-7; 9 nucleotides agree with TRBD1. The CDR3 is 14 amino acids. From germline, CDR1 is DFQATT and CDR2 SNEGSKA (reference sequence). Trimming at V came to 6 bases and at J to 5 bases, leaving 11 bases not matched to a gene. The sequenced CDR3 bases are TGCAGTGCGCCCCGAAGGGACAGGGCCCACGAG. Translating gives CSAPRRDRAHE. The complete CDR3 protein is CSAPRRDRAHEQYF.

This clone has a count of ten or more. The DNA read from the CDR3 is TGTGCCAGCAGCGGGACAGGGGGCTTCGGAGAGACC. Encoded protein: CASSGTGGFGET. The CDR3 as a whole reads CASSGTGGFGETQYF. The J gene is TRBJ2-5, the V gene TRBV6-4, with 12 bases matching TRBD1. The observed sequence ends 3 residues before the CDR3 terminus, with the missing tail filled in from the germline J gene. With 6 bases clipped from V and 4 bases from J, the junction kept 6 bases outside the gene matches. The V gene's germline CDR1 is MRHNA and CDR2 SNTAGT. This CDR3 comprises 15 residues.

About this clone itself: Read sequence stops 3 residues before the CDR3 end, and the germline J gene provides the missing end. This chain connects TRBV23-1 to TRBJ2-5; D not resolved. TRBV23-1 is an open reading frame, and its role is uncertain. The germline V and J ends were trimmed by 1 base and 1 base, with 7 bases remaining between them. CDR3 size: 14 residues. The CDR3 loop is CASSQLVSQETQYF. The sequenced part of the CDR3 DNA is TGCGCCAGCAGTCAATTGGTCAGCCAAGAGACC.

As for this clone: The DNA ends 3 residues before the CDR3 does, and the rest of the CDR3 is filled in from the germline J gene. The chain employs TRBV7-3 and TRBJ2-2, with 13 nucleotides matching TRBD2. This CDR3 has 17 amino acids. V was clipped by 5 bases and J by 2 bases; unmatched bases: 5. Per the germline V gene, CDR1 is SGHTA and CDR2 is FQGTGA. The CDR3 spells CASSRGLAGPNTGELFF. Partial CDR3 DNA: TGTGCCAGCAGCCGGGGACTAGCGGGGCCAAACACCGGGGAG.

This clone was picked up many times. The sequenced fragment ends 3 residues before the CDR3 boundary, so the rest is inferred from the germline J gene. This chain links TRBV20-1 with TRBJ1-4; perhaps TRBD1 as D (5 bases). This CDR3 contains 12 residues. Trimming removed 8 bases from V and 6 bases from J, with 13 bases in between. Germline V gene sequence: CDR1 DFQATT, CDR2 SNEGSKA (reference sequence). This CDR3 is CSPQEGDEKLFF. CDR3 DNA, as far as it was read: TGCAGTCCACAGGAGGGAGATGAAAAA.

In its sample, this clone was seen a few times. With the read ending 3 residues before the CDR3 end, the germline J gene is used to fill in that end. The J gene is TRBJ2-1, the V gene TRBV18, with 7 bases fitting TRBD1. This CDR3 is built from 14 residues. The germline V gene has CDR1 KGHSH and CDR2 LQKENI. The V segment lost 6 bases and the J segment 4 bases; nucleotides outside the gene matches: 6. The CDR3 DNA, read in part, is TGTGCCAGCTCCCTCGGGACAGTTTACAATGAG. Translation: CASSLGTVYNE. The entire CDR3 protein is CASSLGTVYNEQFF. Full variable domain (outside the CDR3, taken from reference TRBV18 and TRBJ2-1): NAGVMQNPRHLVRRRGQEARLRCSPMKGHSHVYWYRQLPEEGLKFMVYLQKENIIDESGMPKERFSAEFPKEGPSILRIQQVVRGDSAAYFCASSLGTVYNEQFFGPGTRLTVL.

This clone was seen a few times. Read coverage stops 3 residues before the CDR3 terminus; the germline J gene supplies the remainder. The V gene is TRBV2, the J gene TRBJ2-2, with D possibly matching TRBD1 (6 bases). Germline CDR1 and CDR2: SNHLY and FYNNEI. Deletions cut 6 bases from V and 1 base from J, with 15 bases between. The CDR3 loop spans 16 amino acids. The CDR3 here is CASRVQGSQNTGELFF. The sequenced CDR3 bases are TGTGCCAGCAGAGTACAGGGATCTCAGAACACCGGGGAG.

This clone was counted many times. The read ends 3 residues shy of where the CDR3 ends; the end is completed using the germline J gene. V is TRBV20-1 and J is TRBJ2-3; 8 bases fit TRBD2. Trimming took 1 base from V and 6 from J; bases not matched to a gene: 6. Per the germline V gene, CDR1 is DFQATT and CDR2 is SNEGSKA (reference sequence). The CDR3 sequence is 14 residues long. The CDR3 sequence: CSARAGGGMDTQYF. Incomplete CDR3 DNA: TGCAGTGCTAGAGCGGGCGGGGGGATGGATACG.

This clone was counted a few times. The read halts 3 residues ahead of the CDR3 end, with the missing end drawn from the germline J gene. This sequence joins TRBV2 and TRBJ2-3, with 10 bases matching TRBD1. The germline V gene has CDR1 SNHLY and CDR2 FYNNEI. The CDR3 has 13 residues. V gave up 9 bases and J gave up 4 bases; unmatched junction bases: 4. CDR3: CASTTGGPDTQYF. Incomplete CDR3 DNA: TGTGCCAGTACGACAGGGGGCCCAGATACG.

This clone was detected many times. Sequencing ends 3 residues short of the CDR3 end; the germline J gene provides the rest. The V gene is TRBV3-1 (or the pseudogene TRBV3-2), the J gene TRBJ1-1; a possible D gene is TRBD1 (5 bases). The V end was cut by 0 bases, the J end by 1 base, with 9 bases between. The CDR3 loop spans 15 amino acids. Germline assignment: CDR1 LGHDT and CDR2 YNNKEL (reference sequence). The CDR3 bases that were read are TGTGCCAGCAGCCAAGATGCCCAGGGGAACACTGAA. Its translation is CASSQDAQGNTE. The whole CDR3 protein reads CASSQDAQGNTEAFF.

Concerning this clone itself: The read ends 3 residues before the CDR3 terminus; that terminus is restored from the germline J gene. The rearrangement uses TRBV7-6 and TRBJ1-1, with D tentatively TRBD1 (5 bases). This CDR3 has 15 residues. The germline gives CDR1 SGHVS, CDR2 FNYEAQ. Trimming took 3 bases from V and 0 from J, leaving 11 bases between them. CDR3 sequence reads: CASSFVGGMNTEAFF. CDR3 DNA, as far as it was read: TGTGCCAGCAGCTTTGTCGGGGGGATGAACACTGAA.

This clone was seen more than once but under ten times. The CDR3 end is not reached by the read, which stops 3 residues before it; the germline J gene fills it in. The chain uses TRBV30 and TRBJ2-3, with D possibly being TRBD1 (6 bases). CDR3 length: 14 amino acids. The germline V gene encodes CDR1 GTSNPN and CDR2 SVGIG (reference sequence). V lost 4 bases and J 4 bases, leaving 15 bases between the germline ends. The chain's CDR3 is CAWNRAGGADTQYF. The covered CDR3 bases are TGTGCCTGGAACAGGGCCGGTGGTGCAGATACG.

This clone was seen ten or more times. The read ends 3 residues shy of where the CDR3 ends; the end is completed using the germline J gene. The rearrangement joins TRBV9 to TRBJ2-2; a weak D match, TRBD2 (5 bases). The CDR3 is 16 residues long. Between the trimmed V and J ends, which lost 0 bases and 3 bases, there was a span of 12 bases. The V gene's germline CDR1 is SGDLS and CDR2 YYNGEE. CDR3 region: CASSVVPEADTGELFF. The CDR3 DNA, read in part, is TGTGCCAGCAGCGTAGTACCAGAAGCGGACACCGGGGAG.

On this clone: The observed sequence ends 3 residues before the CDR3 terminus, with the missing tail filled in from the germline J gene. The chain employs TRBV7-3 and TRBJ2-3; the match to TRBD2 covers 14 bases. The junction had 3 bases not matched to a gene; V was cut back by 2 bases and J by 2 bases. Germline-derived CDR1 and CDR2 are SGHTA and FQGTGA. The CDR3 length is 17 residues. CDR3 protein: CASSLEGLAGVTDTQYF. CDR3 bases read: TGTGCCAGCAGCTTAGAGGGACTAGCGGGGGTCACAGATACG.

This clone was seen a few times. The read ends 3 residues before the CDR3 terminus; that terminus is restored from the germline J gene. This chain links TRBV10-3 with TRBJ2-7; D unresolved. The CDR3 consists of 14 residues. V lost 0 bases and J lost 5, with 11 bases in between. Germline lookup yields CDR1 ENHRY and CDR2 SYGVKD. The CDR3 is CAISESDQAHEQYF. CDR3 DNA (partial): TGTGCCATCAGTGAGTCCGACCAGGCCCACGAG.

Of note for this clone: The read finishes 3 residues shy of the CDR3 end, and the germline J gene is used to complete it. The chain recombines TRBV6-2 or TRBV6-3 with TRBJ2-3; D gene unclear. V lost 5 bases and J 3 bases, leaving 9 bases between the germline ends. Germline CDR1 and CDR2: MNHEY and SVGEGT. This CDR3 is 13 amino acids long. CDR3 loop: CASSLIATDTQYF. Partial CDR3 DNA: TGTGCCAGCAGTCTGATAGCAACAGATACG.

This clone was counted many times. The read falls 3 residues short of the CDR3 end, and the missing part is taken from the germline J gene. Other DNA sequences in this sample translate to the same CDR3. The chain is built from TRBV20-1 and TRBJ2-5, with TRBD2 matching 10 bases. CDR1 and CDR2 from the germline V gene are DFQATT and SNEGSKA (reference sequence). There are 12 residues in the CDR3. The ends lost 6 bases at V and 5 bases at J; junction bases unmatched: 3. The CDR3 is CSARTSGETQYF. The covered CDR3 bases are TGCAGTGCACGGACTAGCGGTGAGACC.

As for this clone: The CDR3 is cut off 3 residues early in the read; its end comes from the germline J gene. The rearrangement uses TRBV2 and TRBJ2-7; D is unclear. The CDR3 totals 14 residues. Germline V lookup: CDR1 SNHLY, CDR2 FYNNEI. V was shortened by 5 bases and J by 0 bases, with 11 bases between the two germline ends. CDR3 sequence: CASSPNTASYEQYF. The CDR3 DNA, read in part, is TGTGCCAGCAGTCCGAATACTGCCTCCTACGAG.

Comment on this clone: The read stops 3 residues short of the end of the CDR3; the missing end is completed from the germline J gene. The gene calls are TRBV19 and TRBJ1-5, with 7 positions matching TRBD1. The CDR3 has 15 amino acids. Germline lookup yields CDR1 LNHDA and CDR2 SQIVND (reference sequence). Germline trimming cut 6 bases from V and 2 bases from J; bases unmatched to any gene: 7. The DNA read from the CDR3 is TGTGCCAGTAGCCTGCTCGGGACAGGCAATCAGCCC. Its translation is CASSLLGTGNQP. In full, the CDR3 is CASSLLGTGNQPQHF. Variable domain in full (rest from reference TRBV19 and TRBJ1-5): DGGITQSPKYLFRKEGQNVTLSCEQNLNHDAMYWYRQDPGQGLRLIYYSQIVNDFQKGDIAEGYSVSREKKESFPLTVTSAQKNPTAFYLCASSLLGTGNQPQHFGDGTRLSIL.

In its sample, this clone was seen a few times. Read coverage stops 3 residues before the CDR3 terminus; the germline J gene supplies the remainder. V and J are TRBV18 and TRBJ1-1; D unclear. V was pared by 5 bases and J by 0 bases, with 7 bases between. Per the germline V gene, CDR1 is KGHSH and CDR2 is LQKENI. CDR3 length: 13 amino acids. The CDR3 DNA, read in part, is TGTGCCAGCTCAGCGAACCTGAACACTGAA. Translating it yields CASSANLNTE. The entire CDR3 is CASSANLNTEAFF. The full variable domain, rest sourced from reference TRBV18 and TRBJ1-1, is NAGVMQNPRHLVRRRGQEARLRCSPMKGHSHVYWYRQLPEEGLKFMVYLQKENIIDESGMPKERFSAEFPKEGPSILRIQQVVRGDSAAYFCASSANLNTEAFFGQGTRLTVV.

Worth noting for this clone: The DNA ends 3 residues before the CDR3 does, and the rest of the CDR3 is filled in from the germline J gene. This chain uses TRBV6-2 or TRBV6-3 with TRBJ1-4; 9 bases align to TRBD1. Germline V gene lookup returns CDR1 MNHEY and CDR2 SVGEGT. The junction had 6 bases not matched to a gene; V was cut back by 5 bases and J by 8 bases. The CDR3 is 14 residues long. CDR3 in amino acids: CASSPGTGHEKLFF. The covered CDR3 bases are TGTGCCAGCAGTCCCGGGACAGGGCACGAAAAA.

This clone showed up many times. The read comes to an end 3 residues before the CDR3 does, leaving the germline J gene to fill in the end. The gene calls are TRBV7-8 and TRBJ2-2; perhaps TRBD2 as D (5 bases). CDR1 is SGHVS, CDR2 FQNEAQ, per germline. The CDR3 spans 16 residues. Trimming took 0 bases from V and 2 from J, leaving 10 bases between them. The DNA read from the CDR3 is TGTGCCAGCAGCTTAGCGGAGGCAGGAAACACCGGGGAG. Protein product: CASSLAEAGNTGE. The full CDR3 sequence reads CASSLAEAGNTGELFF.

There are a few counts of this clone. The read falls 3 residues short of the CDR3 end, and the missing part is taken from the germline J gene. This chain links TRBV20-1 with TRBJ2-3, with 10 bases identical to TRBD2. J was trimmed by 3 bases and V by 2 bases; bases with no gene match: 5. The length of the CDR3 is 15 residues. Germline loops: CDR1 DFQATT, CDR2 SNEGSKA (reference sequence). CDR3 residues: CSARYIAGGTDTQYF. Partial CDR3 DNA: TGCAGTGCTAGATACATAGCGGGGGGAACAGATACG.

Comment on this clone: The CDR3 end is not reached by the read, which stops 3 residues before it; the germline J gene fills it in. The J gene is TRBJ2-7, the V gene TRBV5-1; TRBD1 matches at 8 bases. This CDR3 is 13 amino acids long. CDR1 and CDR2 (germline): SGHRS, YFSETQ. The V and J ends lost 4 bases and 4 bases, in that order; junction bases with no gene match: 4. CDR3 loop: CASSQGQVYEQYF. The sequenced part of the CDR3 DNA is TGCGCCAGCAGCCAGGGACAGGTTTACGAG.

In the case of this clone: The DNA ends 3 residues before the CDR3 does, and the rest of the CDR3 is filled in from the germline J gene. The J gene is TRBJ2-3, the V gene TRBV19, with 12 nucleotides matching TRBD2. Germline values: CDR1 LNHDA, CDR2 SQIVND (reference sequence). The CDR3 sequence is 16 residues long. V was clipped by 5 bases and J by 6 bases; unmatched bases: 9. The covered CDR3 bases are TGTGCCAGTAGTCCAGGGACTAGCGGGCGGCTGGATACG. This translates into CASSPGTSGRLDT. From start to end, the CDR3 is CASSPGTSGRLDTQYF.